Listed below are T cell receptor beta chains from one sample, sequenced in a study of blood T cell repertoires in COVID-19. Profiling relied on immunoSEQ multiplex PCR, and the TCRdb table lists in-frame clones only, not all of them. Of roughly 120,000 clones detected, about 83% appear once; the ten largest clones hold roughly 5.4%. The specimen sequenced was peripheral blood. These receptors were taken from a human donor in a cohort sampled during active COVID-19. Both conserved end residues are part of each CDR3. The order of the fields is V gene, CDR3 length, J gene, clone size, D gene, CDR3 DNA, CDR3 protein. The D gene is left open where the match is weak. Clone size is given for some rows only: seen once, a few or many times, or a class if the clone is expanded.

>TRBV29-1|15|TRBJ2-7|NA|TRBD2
TGCAGCGTTGAGCGGAGTACTAGCGGGAGAAACGAGCAGTACTTC
CSVERSTSGRNEQYF
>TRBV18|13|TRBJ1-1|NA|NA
TGTGCCAGCTCACCAATACCAGAAAGAATAGCTTTCTTT
CASSPIPERIAFF
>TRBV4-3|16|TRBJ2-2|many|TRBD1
TGCGCCAGCAGCCAGACGGACAGGGTCTCTAACGGGGAGCTGTTTTTT
CASSQTDRVSNGELFF
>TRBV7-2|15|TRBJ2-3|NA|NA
TGTGCCAGCAGGACCATAGCGTCCAGCACAGATACGCAGTATTTT
CASRTIASSTDTQYF
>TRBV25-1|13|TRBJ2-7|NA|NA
TGTGCCAGCAGTGGCACCGGGATCTACGAGCAGTACTTC
CASSGTGIYEQYF
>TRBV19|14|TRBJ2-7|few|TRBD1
TGTGCCAGTAAGGGGACAGGGAGATCCTACGAGCAGTACTTC
CASKGTGRSYEQYF
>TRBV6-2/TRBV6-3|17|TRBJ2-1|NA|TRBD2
TGTGCCAGCAGTTACGGGGACTGGGGGGGGTCCTACAATGAGCAGTTCTTC
CASSYGDWGGSYNEQFF
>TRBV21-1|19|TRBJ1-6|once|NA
TGTGCCAGCAGCAAAGGGACAGGGGGCACTCCGGGTGGGTGTTTATCCCTCCACTTT
CASSKGTGGTPGGCLSLHF
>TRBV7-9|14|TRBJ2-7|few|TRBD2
TGTGCCAGCAGCTTGTCGGGCGGGAGGGCGCGGCAGTACTTC
CASSLSGGRARQYF
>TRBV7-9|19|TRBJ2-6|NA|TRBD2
TGTGCCAGCAGCCCGGGAAGACTAGCGGGAGAAAGTGGGGCCAACGTCCTGACTTTC
CASSPGRLAGESGANVLTF
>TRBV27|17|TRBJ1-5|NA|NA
TGTGCCAGCAGTTCGACACCGAAGGGGAGGGGCAATCAGCCCCAGCATTTT
CASSSTPKGRGNQPQHF
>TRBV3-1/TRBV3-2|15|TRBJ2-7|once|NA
TGTGCCAGCAGCCAACTTGGCAAAACCCCCTACGAGCAGTACTTC
CASSQLGKTPYEQYF
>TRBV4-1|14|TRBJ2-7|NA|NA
TGCGCCAGCAGCCAAGATAGGGGTTCCGACGAGCAGTACTTC
CASSQDRGSDEQYF
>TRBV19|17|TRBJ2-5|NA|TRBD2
TGTGCCAGTAGTATAGTCGTTTCGGCGGGAGCCAGGGAGACCCAGTACTTC
CASSIVVSAGARETQYF
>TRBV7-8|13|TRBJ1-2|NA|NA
TGTGCCAGCAGCTTGGGAGGGCGCTATGGCTACACCTTC
CASSLGGRYGYTF
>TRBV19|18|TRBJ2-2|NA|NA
TGTGCCAGTAGTATATATTCTAGGCGTAAAGGGGACACCGGGGAGCTGTTTTTT
CASSIYSRRKGDTGELFF
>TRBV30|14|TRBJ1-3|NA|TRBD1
TGTGCCTGGAGACAGGGGGCAGCTGGAAACACCATATATTTT
CAWRQGAAGNTIYF
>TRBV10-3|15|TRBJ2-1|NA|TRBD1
TGTGCCACCTCTCCCGGGACAGGGCTATACAATGAGCAGTTCTTC
CATSPGTGLYNEQFF
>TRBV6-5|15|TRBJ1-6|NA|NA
TGTGCCAGCAGCTCACCGAGCTCCTATAATTCACCCCTCCACTTT
CASSSPSSYNSPLHF
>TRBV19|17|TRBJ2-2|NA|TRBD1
TGTGCCAGTAGTGCACTAAGGGGGCCGCTAAGGAGCGGGGAGCTGTTTTTT
CASSALRGPLRSGELFF
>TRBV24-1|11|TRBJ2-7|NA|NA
TGTGCCACCAGTGTAGGGACAGAGCAGTACTTC
CATSVGTEQYF